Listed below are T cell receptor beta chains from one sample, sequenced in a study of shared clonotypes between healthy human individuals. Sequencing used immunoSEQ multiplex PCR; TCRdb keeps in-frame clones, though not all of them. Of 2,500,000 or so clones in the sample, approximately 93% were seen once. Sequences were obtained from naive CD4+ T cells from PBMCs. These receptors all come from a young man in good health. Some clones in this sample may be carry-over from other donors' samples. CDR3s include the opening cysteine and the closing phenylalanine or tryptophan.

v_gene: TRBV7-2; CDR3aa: CASSLMSGGETQYF
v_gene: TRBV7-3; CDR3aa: CASSAGPGPNTEAFF
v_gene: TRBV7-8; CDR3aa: CASSLWDAGANVLTF
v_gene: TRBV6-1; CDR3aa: CASSEGNNQPQHF
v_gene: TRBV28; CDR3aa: CASSLLATGGGNTF
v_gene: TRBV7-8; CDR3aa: CASSFPGSDYGYTF
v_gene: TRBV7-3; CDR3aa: CASSGFRGGEQFF
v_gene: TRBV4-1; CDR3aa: CASSQGRPIPSGRGDEQFF
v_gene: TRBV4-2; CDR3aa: CASSQEDRTRTIYF
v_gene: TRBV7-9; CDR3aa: CASSLTAAEEQFF
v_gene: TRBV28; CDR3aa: CASKGVAIGVDTQYF
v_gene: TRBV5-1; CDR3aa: CASRLDPGANVLTF
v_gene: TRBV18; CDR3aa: CASSLLASTGDLEAFF
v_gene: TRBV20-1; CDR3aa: CSASDNEKLFF
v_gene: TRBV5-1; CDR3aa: CASSSLPDRGVDTQYF
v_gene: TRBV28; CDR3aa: CASSPPGYGYTF
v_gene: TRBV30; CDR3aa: CAWKSIFSTRTEAFF
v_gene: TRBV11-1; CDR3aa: CASSRDRNTGELFF
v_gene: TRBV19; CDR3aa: CASLRTPYYGYTF
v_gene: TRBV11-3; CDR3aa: CASSGTSSYEQYF
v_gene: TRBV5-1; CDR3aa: CASSGTGQNTEAFF
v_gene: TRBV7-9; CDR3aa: CASSLARGLGTEAFF
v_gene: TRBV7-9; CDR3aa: CASSLQVGTGELFF
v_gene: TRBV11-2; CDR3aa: CASSLVPGATADTQYF
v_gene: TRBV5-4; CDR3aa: CASRGTRGEAAENYGYTF
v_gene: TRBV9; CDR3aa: CASSGLTNSGNTIYF
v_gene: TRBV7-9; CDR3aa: CASSADLTSAAYEQYF
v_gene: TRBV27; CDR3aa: CASRPDRVDPGELFF
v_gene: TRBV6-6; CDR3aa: CASSYSDGRNTEAFF
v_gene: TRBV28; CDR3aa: CASRGGATRRVGTDTQYF
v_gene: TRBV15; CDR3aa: CATRAGSTDTQYF
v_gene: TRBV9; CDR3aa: CASSPDSQETQYF
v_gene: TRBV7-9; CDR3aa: CASSLSADTEAFF
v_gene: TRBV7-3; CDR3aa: CASSLNSATPDTQYF
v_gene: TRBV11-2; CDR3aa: CASSFFYEQYF
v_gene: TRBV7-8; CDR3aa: CASSGVGLGKANEQFF
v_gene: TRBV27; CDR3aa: CASSPGFRETQYF
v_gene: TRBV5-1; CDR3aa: CASSRGQTNTGELFF
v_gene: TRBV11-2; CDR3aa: CASGDRGFPSGANVLTF
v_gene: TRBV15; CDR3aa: CATSRAASVAYEQYF
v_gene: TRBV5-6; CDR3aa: CASSPPWTGTYEQYF
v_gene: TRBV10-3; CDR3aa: CAISERSLQYF
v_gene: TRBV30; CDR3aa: CAWASGRVYEQYF
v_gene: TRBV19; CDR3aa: CASSIQARSNQPQHF
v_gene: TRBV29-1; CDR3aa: CSAVGRDFTEAFF
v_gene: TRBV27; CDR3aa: CANARRDREPAEAFF
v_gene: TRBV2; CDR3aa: CASTRTSWTDTQYF
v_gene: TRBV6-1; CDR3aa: CASSRSLMNTEAFF
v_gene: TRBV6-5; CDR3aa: CASRRGASYNEQFF
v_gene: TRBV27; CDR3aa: CASSPRTGTGNTIYF
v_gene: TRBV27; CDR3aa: CASSFRREESYEQYF
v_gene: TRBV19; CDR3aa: CASSIDPLNGYTF
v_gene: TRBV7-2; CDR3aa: CASSLENLARRFF
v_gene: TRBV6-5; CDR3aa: CASKQGHGYTF
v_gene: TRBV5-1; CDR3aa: CASSYLESQSYEQYF
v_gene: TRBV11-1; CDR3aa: CASSPGGGPGTDTQYF
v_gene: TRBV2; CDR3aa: CASSLAGLFTDEQFF
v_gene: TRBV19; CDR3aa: CASSIQREPYNEQFF
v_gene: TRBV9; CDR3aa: CASSVGGTGIYEQYF